These 15 T cell receptor beta chains originate from one sample sequenced in a study of type 1 regulatory T cells. MiXCR was run by TCRdb on the reads, yielding one entry per CDR3 protein. The repertoire has under 20,000 distinct CDR3 sequences, about 10% of them found once; the top ten carry 2.8%. The sample comprised CD4+ T cells, either the whole sample or a sorted fraction (not recorded which). Receptors originate from a human donor in good health.

This clonotype was recorded at least ten times. The genes are TRBV20-1 and TRBJ2-3, with D hard to call. The CDR3 loop spans 13 amino acids. Trimming cost V 2 bases and J 4 bases, with 10 bases left between them. The germline CDR1 and CDR2 sequences are DFQATT and SNEGSKA (reference sequence). The CDR3: CSARPGVADTQYF. CDR3 nucleotides: TGCAGTGCTAGACCCGGAGTAGCAGATACGCAGTATTTT.

This clonotype is deemed medium-sized. The rearrangement uses TRBV7-2 and TRBJ2-1, with D unresolved. This CDR3 comprises 15 residues. The germline V and J ends were trimmed by 1 base and 0 bases, with 7 bases remaining between them. Germline loops: CDR1 SGHTA, CDR2 FQGNSA. The CDR3, as DNA: TGTGCCAGCAGCTTAGGGGTGGGCTCCTACAATGAGCAGTTCTTC. Translation: CASSLGVGSYNEQFF.

This clonotype was picked up a small number of times. This sequence joins TRBV6-5 and TRBJ2-7, with D possibly TRBD1 on 5 matching bases. The germline CDR1 and CDR2 sequences are MNHEY and SVGAGI. With 0 bases removed from V and 3 bases from J, the gap between germline ends came to 15 bases. CDR3 length equals 16 residues. The CDR3 here is CASSYSGREVHYEQYF. The CDR3 nucleotides read TGTGCCAGCAGTTACTCTGGCAGGGAAGTTCACTACGAGCAGTACTTC.

This clonotype was detected many times. The chain has TRBV24-1 and TRBJ2-7, with D uncertain. Trimming took 3 bases from V and 4 from J, leaving 3 bases between them. Per germline, CDR1 KGHDR and CDR2 SFDVKD. This CDR3 has 11 amino acids. CDR3 nucleotide sequence: TGTGCCACCAGTGATACTTACGAGCAGTACTTC. It yields the protein CATSDTYEQYF.

This clonotype was counted at least ten times. The CDR3 DNA reads as TGTGCCAGCTCCAGACCTGACGGGGACTACGAGCAGTACTTC. It yields the protein CASSRPDGDYEQYF. This sequence joins TRBV28 and TRBJ2-7, with a possible D match to TRBD2 (5 bases). V was trimmed by 8 bases and J by 3 bases, leaving 17 bases between them. Germline loops: CDR1 MDHEN, CDR2 SYDVKM. CDR3 length: 14 amino acids. Together with reference TRBV28 and TRBJ2-7, the CDR3 gives the full variable domain: DVKVTQSSRYLVKRTGEKVFLECVQDMDHENMFWYRQDPGLGLRLIYFSYDVKMKEKGDIPEGYSVSREKKERFSLILESASTNQTSMYLCASSRPDGDYEQYFGPGTRLTVT.

On this clonotype itself: One end of the junction fails to match germline, which may point to a read error. The chain joins TRBV7-8 to TRBJ2-5; weak D call: TRBD1 (5 bases). The germline V gene encodes CDR1 SGHVS and CDR2 FQNEAQ. The CDR3 runs to 15 residues. The CDR3 loop is CTSSLARTPQETQYF. The CDR3, as DNA: TGTACCAGCAGCTTAGCCCGGACACCTCAAGAGACCCAGTACTTC.

The chain has TRBV5-1 and TRBJ2-2; D gene ambiguous. V was pared by 5 bases and J by 4 bases, with 6 bases between. This CDR3 is 12 amino acids long. Germline CDR1 and CDR2: SGHRS and YFSETQ. The CDR3 coding sequence is TGCGCCAGCAGATTGAGCACCGGGGAGCTGTTTTTT. Translated: CASRLSTGELFF.

This chain joins TRBV29-1 and TRBJ2-5; unclear D gene. The length of the CDR3 is 13 residues. CDR1 is SQVTM and CDR2 is ANQGSEA in the germline V gene. V lost 2 bases and J 1 base, leaving 8 bases between the germline ends. The CDR3 region has the DNA TGCAGCGTTGAAACGGCGGTCCAAGAGACCCAGTACTTC. This sequence encodes CSVETAVQETQYF.

This clonotype is medium-sized in the sample. The V gene is TRBV7-9, the J gene TRBJ1-6; D is unresolved. Trimming shortened V by 3 bases and J by 0 bases, and 3 bases separated the two germline ends. The CDR3 runs 14 residues. Germline lookup yields CDR1 SEHNR and CDR2 FQNEAQ (reference sequence). CDR3 loop: CASSLSSYNSPLHF. The CDR3 DNA reads TGTGCCAGCAGCTTGAGCTCCTATAATTCACCCCTCCACTTT. The full variable domain, in which reference TRBV7-9 and TRBJ1-6 provide the parts outside the CDR3, is DTGVSQNPRHKITKRGQNVTFRCDPISEHNRLYWYRQTLGQGPEFLTYFQNEAQLEKSRLLSDRFSAERPKGSFSTLEIQRTEQGDSAMYLCASSLSSYNSPLHFGNGTRLTVT.

The V gene is TRBV5-1, the J gene TRBJ2-1; D is uncertain. Trimming took off 0 bases at V and 5 bases at J, with 3 bases between the two ends. The CDR3 extends over 12 amino acids. Per germline, CDR1 SGHRS and CDR2 YFSETQ. The CDR3 nucleotides are TGCGCCAGCAGCTTGGTTGACAATGAGCAGTTCTTC. Its translation is CASSLVDNEQFF. Drawing the rest from reference TRBV5-1 and TRBJ2-1, the complete variable domain is KAGVTQTPRYLIKTRGQQVTLSCSPISGHRSVSWYQQTPGQGLQFLFEYFSETQRNKGNFPGRFSGRQFSNSRSEMNVSTLELGDSALYLCASSLVDNEQFFGPGTRLTVL.

Sample share makes this clonotype medium-sized (0.01 to 0.1%). The V gene is TRBV5-8, the J gene TRBJ1-1, with D uncertain. The CDR3 covers 15 residues. V was trimmed by 3 bases and J by 0 bases, leaving 12 bases between them. Germline values: CDR1 SGHTS, CDR2 YDEGEE. The CDR3 spells CASSSRGGMNTEAFF. The CDR3 DNA reads TGTGCCAGCAGCTCTCGGGGTGGGATGAACACTGAAGCTTTCTTT.

This clonotype has at least ten counts. The rearrangement uses TRBV10-3 and TRBJ2-5, with D tentatively TRBD2 (7 bases). Trimming took 6 bases from V and 2 from J, leaving 16 bases between them. The CDR3 is made up of 15 amino acids. The germline V gene has CDR1 ENHRY and CDR2 SYGVKD. Here the CDR3 DNA reads TGTGCCATCAGGGGCGGGGGCGGTTTACAAGAGACCCAGTACTTC. Translated, it gives CAIRGGGGLQETQYF.

The rearrangement links TRBV5-4 to TRBJ2-4; 8 positions match TRBD1. V lost 5 bases and J lost 1; bases outside the gene matches: 5. CDR3 length: 15 amino acids. Germline CDR1 and CDR2: SGHNT and YYREEE (reference sequence). The CDR3 sequence is CASRIQGEAKNIQYF. In DNA form, the CDR3 reads TGTGCCAGCAGAATACAGGGGGAGGCCAAAAACATTCAGTACTTC. The variable domain in full, with the rest retrieved from reference TRBV5-4 and TRBJ2-4, is ETGVTQSPTHLIKTRGQQVTLRCSSQSGHNTVSWYQQALGQGPQFIFQYYREEENGRGNFPPRFSGLQFPNYSSELNVNALELDDSALYLCASRIQGEAKNIQYFGAGTRLSVL.

Ten or more counts support this clonotype. V and J are TRBV10-3 and TRBJ2-1, with 7 positions matching TRBD1. V gave up 4 bases and J gave up 7 bases; unmatched junction bases: 1. This CDR3 spans 12 amino acids. From germline, CDR1 is ENHRY and CDR2 SYGVKD. The CDR3 region has the DNA TGTGCCATCAGTGGGGGACAGAATGAGCAGTTCTTC. This encodes CAISGGQNEQFF.

This clonotype has a count of ten or more. The chain couples TRBV10-3 to TRBJ1-1; weak D call: TRBD1 (6 bases). The CDR3 loop spans 13 amino acids. Germline V gene data show CDR1 as ENHRY and CDR2 as SYGVKD. Trimming took off 4 bases at V and 4 bases at J, with 10 bases between the two ends. CDR3 DNA sequence: TGTGCCATCAGTGGGACAGAGAGCACTGAAGCTTTCTTT. It yields the protein CAISGTESTEAFF.